This TCR beta chain was found in a study of T cells in Graves' hyperthyroidism and ophthalmopathy. Turning to the study itself: Blood was drawn when the patient was first diagnosed and still untreated.

Findings of the study overall: Blood held most thyroid clonotypes expanded above 0.001 frequency.

From RNA transcripts, TCR beta CDR3 regions were amplified. A set of HTBI primers served as the primers for a first-round RT-PCR of the TCR CDR3. TCRdb redid the calling of the multiplex PCR reads with MiXCR, one entry per CDR3 protein. The sample lists approximately 600,000 distinct CDR3 sequences; approximately 15% were seen once. In its sample, this clonotype was seen many times. Its specificity is not known. Germline V CDR1 and CDR2: DFQATT, SNEGSKA (reference sequence). Trimming at V came to 3 bases and at J to 7 bases, leaving 10 bases not matched to a gene. The CDR3 covers 16 residues. The chain links TRBV20-1 to TRBJ2-1; 12 bases line up with TRBD2. This receptor was taken from a woman aged 18-29 years with Graves' ophthalmopathy. Sequencing was carried out using blood. The CDR3 sequence is CSARYPTSGRPNEQFF. The CDR3 DNA sequence: TGCAGTGCTAGGTACCCTACTAGCGGGAGGCCTAATGAGCAGTTCTTC.